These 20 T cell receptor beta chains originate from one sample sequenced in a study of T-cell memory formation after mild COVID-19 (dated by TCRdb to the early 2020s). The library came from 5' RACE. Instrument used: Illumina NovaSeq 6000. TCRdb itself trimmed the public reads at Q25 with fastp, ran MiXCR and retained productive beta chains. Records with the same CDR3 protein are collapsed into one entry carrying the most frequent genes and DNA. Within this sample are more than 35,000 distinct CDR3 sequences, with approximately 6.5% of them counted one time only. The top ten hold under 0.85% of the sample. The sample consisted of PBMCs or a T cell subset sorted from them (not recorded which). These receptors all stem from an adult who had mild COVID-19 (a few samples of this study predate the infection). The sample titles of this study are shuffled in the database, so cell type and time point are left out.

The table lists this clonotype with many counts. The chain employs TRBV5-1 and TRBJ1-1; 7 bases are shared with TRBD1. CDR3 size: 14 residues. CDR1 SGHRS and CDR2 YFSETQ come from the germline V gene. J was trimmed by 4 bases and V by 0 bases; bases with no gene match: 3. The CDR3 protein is CASSLGGGGTEAFF. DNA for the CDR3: TGCGCCAGCAGCTTGGGAGGGGGCGGCACTGAAGCTTTCTTT.

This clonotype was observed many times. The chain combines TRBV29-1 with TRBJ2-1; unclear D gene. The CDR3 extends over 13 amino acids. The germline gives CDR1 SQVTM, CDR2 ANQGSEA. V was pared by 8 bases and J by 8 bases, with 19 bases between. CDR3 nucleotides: TGCAGCTTATACTCTAATTGGCAGGATGAGCAGTTCTTC. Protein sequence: CSLYSNWQDEQFF.

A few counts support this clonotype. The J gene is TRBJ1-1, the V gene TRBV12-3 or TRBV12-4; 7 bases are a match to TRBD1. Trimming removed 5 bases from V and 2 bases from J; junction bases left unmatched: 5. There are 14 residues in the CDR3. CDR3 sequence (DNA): TGTGCCAGCAGTCACAGGGGAGATAACACTGAAGCTTTCTTT. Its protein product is CASSHRGDNTEAFF.

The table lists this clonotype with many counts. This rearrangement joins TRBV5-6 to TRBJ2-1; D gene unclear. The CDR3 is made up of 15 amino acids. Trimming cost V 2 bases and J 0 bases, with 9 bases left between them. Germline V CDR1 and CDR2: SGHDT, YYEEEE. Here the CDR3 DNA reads TGTGCCAGCAGCTTAGCACTTGGCTCCTACAATGAGCAGTTCTTC. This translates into CASSLALGSYNEQFF.

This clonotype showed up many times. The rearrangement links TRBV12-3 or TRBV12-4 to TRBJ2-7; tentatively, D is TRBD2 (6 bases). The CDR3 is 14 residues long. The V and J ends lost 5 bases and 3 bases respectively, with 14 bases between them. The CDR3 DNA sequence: TGTGCCAGCAGTCCGGGGGAGGACGTCTACGAGCAGTACTTC. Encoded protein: CASSPGEDVYEQYF.

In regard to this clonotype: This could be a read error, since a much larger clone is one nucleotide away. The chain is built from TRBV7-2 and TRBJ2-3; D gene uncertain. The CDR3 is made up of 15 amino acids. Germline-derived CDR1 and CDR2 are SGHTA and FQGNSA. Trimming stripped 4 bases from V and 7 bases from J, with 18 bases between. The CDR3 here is CASSSHGTYHYTQYF. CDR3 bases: TGTGCCAGCAGCTCCCACGGTACTTACCATTATACGCAGTATTTT. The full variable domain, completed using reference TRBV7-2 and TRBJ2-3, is GAGVSQSPSNKVTEKGKDVELRCDPISGHTALYWYRQSLGQGLEFLIYFQGNSAPDKSGLPSDRFSAERTGGSVSTLTIQRTQQEDSAVYLCASSSHGTYHYTQYFGPGTRLTVL.

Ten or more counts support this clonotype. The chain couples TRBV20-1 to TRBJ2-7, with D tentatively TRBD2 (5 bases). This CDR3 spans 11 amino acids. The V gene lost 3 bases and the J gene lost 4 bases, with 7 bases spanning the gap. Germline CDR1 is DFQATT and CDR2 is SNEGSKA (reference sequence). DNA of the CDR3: TGCAGTGCTAGGCGGGCTTACGAGCAGTACTTC. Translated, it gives CSARRAYEQYF.

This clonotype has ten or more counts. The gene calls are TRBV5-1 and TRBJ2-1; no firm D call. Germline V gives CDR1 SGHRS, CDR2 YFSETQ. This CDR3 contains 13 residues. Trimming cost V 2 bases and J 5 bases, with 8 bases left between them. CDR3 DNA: TGCGCCAGCAGCTTATCCAGGAACAATGAGCAGTTCTTC. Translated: CASSLSRNNEQFF.

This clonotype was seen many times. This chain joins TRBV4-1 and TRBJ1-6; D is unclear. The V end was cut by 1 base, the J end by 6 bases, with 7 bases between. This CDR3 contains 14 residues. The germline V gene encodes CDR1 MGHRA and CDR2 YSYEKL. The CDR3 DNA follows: TGCGCCAGCAGCCAAGGGGGAAGTAATTCACCCCTCCACTTT. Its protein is CASSQGGSNSPLHF.

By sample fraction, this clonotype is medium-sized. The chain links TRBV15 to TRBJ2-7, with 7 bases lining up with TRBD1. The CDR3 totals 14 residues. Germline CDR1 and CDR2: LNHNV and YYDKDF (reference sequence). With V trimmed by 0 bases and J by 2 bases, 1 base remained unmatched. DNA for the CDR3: TGTGCCACCAGCAGAGATCAGGGGGCCTACGAGCAGTACTTC. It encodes CATSRDQGAYEQYF.

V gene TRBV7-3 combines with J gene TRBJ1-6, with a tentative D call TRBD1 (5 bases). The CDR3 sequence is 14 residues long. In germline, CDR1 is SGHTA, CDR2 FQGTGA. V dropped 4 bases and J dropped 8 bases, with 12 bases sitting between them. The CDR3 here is CASSWGGDDSPLHF. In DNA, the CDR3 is TGTGCCAGCAGCTGGGGGGGGGACGATTCACCCCTCCACTTT.

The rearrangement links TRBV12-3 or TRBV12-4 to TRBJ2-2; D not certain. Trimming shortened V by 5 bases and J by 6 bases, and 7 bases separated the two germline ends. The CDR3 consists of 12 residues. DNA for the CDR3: TGTGCCAGCAGTAGAGGCCCCGGGGAGCTGTTTTTT. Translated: CASSRGPGELFF.

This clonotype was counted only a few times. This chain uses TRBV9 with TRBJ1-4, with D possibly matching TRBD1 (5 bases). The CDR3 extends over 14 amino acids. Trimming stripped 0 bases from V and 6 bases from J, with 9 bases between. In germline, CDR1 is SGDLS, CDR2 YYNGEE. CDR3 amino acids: CASSVGGLDEKLFF. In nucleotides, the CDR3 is TGTGCCAGCAGCGTAGGGGGGTTGGATGAAAAACTGTTTTTT.

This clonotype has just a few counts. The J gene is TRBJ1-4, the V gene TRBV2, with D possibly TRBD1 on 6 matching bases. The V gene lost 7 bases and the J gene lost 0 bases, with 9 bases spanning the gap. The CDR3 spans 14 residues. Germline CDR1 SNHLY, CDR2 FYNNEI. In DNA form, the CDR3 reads TGTGCCAGCAAAACAGGGACAACTAATGAAAAACTGTTTTTT. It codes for CASKTGTTNEKLFF.

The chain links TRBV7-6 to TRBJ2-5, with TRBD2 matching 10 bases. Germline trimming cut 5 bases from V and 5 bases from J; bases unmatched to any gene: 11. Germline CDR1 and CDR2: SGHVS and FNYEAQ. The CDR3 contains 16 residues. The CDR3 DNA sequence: TGTGCCAGCAGCCTCCTCAGCGGGAGGGCCGTGGAGACCCAGTACTTC. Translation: CASSLLSGRAVETQYF.

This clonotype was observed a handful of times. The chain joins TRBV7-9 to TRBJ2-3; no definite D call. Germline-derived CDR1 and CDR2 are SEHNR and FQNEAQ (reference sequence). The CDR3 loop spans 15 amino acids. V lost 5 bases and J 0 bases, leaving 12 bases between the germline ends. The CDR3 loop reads CASSGRQVSTDTQYF. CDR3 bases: TGTGCCAGCAGCGGCCGTCAGGTTAGCACAGATACGCAGTATTTT.

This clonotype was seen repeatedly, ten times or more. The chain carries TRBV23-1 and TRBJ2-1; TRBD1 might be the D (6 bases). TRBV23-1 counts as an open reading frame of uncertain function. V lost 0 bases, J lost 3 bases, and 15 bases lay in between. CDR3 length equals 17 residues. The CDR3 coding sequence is TGCGCCAGCAGTCAATCGTCCGCAGGGGACCTCTACAATGAGCAGTTCTTC. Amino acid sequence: CASSQSSAGDLYNEQFF.

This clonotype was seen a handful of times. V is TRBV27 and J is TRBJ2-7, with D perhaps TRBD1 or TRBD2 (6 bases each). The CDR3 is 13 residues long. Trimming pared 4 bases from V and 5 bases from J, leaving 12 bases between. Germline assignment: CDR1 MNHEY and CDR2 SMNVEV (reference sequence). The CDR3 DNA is TGTGCCAGCAGTTCGGGGGCCTTGAACGAGCAGTACTTC. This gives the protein CASSSGALNEQYF.

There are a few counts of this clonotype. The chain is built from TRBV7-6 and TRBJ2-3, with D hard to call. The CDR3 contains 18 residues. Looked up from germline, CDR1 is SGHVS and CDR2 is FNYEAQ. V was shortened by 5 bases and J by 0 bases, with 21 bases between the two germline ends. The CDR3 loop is CASSVRAASATSTDTQYF. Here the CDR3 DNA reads TGTGCCAGCAGCGTCCGGGCGGCCAGCGCGACTAGCACAGATACGCAGTATTTT.

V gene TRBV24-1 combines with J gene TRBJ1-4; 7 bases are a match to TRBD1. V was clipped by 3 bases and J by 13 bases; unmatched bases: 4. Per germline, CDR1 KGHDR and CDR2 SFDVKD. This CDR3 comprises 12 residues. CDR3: CATSDHRGGLFF. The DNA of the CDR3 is TGTGCCACCAGTGATCACAGGGGCGGACTGTTTTTT.